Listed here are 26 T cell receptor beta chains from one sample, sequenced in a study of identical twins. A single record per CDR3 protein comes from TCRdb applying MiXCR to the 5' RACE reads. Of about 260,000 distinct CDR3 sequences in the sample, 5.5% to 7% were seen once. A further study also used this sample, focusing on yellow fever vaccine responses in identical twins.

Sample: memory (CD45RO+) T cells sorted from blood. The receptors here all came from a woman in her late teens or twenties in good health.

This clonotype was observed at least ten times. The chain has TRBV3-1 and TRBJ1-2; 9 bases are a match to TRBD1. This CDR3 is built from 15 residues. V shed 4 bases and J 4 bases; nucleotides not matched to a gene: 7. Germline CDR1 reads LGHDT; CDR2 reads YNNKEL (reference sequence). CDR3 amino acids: CASSPTGTGSYGYTF. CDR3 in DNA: TGTGCCAGCAGCCCCACCGGGACAGGGTCCTATGGCTACACCTTC.

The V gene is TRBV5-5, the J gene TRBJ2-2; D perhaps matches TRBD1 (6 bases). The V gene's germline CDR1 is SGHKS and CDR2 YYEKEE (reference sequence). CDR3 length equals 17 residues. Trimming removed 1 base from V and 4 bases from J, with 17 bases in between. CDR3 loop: CASSLYSWGRGTGELFF. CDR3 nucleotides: TGTGCCAGCAGCTTGTATAGTTGGGGGCGAGGCACCGGGGAGCTGTTTTTT.

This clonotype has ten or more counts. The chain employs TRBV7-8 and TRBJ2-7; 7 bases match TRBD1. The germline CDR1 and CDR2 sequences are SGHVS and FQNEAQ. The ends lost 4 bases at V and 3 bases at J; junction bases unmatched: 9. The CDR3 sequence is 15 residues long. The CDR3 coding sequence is TGTGCCAGCAGCTCCCGGGACAGAAGTGTCTACGAGCAGTACGTC. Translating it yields CASSSRDRSVYEQYV.

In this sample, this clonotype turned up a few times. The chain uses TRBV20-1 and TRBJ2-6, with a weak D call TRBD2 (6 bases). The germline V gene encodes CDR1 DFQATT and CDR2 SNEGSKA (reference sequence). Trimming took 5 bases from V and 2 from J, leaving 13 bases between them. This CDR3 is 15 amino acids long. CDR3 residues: CSAAPGGTGANVLTF. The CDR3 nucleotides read TGCAGTGCTGCCCCCGGGGGAACTGGGGCCAACGTCCTGACTTTC.

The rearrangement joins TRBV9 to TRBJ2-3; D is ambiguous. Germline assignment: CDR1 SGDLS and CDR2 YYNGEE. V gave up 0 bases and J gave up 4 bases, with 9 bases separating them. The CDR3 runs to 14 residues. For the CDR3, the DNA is TGTGCCAGCAGCGTAGATGCGGTTCCAGATACGCAGTATTTT. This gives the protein CASSVDAVPDTQYF.

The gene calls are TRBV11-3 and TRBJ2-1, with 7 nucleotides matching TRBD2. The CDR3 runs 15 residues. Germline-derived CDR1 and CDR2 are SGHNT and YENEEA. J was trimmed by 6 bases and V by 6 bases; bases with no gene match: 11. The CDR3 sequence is CASSVAGSPRNEQFF. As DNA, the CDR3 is TGTGCCAGCAGTGTAGCGGGCAGTCCACGCAATGAGCAGTTCTTC.

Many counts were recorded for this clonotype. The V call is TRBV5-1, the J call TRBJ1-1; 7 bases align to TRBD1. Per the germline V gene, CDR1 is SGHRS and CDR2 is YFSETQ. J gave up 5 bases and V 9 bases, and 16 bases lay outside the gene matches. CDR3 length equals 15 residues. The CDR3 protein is CATSTGIEVRTEAFF. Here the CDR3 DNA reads TGCGCCACCTCGACAGGGATAGAAGTTAGGACTGAAGCTTTCTTT.

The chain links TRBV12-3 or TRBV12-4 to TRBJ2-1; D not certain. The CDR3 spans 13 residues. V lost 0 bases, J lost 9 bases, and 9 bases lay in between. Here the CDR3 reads CASSLARLSEQFF. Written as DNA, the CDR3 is TGTGCCAGCAGTTTAGCCCGACTCAGTGAGCAGTTCTTC.

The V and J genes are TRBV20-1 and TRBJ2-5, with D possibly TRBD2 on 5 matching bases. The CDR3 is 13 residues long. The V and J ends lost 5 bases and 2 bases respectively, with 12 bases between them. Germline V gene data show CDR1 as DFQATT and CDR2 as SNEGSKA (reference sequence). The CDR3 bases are TGCAGTGCTGCTCTTCCGGGGCAAGAGACCCAGTACTTC. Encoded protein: CSAALPGQETQYF.

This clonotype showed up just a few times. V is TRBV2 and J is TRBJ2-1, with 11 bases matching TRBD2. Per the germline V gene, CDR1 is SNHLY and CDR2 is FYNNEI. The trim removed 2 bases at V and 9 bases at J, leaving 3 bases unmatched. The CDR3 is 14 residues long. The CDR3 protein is CASSETSGSSEQFF. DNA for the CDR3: TGTGCCAGCAGTGAAACTAGCGGGAGTAGTGAGCAGTTCTTC.

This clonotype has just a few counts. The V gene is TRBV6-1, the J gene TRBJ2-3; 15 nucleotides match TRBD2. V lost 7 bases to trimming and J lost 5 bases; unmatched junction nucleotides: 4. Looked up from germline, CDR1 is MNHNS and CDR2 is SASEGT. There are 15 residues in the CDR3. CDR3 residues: CASNGLAGGQDTQYF. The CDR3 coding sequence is TGTGCCAGCAATGGACTAGCGGGAGGGCAAGATACGCAGTATTTT.

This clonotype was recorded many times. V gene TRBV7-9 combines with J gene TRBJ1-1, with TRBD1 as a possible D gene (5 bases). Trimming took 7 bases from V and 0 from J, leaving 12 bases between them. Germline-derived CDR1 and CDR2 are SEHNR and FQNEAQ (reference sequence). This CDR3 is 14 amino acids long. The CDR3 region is CASTPSGLNTEAFF. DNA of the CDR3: TGTGCCAGCACCCCGTCGGGACTGAACACTGAAGCTTTCTTT.

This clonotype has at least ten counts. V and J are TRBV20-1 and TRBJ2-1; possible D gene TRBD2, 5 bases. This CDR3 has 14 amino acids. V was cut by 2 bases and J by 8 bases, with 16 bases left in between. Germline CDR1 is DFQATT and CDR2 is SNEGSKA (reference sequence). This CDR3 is CSARPGGRGYEQFF. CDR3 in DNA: TGCAGTGCTAGACCGGGCGGTCGGGGATATGAGCAGTTCTTC.

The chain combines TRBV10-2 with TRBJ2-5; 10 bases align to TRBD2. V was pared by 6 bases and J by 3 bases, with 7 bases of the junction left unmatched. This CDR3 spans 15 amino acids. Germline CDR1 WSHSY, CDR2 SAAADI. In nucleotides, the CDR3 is TGCGCCAGCAGGGATCTAGCGGGGGCCGAAGAGACCCAGTACTTC. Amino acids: CASRDLAGAEETQYF.

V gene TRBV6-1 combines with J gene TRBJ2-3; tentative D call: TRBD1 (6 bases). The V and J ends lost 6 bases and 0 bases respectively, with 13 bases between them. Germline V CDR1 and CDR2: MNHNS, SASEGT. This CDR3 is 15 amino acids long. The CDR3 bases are TGTGCCAGCAGGCCAGGGGTGGCTAGCACAGATACGCAGTATTTT. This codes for CASRPGVASTDTQYF.

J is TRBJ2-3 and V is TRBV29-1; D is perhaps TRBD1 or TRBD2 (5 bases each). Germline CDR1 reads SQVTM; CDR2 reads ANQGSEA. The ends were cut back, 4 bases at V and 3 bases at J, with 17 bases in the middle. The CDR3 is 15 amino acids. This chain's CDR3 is CSVAIQRGRTDTQYF. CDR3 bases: TGCAGCGTTGCAATCCAAAGGGGACGAACAGATACGCAGTATTTT.

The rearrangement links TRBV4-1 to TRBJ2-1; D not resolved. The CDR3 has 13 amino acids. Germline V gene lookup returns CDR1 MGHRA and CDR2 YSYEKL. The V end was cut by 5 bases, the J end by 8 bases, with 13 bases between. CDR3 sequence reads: CASSSPTLDEQFF. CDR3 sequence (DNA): TGCGCCAGCAGCTCCCCCACCTTGGATGAGCAGTTCTTC.

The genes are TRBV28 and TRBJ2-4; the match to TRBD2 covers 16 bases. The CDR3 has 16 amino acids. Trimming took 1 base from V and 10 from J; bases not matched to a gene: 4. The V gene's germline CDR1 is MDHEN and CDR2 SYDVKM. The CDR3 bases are TGTGCCAGCAGTTTATCAGGGACTAGCGGGGGGGTTATTCAGTACTTC. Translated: CASSLSGTSGGVIQYF.

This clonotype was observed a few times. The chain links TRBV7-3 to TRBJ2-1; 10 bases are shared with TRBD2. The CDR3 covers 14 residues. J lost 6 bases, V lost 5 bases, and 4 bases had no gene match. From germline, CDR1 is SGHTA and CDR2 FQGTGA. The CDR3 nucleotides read TGTGCCAGCAGCCGGTCTAGCGGGAGCAATGAGCAGTTCTTC. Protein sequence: CASSRSSGSNEQFF.

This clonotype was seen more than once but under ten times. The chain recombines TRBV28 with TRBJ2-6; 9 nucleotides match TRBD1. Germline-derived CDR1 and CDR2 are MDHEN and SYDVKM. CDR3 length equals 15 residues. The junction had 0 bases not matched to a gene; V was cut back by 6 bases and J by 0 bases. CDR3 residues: CASRTGGSGANVLTF. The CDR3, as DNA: TGTGCCAGCAGGACAGGGGGCTCTGGGGCCAACGTCCTGACTTTC.

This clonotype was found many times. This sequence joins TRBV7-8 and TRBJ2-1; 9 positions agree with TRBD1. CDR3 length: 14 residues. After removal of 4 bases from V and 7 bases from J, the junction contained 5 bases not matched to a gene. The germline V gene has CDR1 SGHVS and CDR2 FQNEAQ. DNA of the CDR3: TGTGCCAGCAGCTCGTCCGGGACAGGGAATGAGCAGTTCTTC. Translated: CASSSSGTGNEQFF.

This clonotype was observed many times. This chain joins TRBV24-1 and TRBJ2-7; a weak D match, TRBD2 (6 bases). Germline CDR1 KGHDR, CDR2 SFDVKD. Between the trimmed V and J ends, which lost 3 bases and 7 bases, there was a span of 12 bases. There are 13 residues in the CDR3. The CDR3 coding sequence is TGTGCCACCAGTGATCCCGGGACTGGTGAGCAGTACTTC. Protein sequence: CATSDPGTGEQYF.

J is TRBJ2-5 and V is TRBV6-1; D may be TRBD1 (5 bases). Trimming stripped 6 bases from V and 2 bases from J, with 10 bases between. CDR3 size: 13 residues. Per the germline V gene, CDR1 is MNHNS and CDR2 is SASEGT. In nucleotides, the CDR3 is TGTGCCAGCAGACACCAGGGACAAGAGACCCAGTACTTC. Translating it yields CASRHQGQETQYF.

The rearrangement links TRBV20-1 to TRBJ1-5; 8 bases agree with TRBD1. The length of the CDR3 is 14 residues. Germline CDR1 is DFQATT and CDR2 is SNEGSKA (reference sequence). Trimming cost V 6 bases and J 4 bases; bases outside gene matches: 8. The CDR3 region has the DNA TGCAGTGCGGCTGGGACAGGTCCTAATCAGCCCCAGCATTTT. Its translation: CSAAGTGPNQPQHF.

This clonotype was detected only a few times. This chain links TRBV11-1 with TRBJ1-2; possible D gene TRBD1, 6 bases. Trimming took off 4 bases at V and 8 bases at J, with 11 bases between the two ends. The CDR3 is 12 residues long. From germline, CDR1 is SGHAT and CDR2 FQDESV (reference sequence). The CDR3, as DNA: TGTGCCAGCAGCTCGCACGGGGGCGGCTACACCTTC. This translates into CASSSHGGGYTF.

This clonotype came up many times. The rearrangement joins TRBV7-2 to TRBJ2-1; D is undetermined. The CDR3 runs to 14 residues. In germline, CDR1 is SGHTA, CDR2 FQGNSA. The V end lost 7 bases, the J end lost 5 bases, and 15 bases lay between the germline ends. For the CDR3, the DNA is TGTGCCAGCAACGAACCCTTAGACGACAATGAGCAGTTCTTC. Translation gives CASNEPLDDNEQFF.